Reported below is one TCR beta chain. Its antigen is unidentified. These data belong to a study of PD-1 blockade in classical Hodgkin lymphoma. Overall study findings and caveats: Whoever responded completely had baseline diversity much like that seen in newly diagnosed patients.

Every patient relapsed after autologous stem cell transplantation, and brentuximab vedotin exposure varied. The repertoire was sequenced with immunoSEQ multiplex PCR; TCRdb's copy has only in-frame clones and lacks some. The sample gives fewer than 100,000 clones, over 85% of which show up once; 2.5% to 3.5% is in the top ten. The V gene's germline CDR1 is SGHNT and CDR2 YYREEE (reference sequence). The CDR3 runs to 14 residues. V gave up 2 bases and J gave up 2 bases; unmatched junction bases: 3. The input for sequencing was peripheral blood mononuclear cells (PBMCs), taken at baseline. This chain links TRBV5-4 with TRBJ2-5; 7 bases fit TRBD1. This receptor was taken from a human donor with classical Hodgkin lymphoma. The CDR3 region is CASSFQGDQETQYF. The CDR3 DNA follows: TGTGCCAGCAGCTTTCAGGGGGATCAAGAGACCCAGTACTTC.